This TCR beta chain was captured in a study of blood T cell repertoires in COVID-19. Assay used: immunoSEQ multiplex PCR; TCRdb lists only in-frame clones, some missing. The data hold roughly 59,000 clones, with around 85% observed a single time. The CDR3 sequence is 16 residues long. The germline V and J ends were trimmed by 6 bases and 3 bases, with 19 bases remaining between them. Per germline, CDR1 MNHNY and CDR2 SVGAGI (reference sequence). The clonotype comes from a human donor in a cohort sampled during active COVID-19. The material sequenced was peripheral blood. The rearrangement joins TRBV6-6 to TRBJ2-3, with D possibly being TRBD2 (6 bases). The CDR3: CASSHGRLGETDTQYF. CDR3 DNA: TGTGCCAGCAGCCACGGGAGACTAGGGGAAACAGATACGCAGTATTTT.